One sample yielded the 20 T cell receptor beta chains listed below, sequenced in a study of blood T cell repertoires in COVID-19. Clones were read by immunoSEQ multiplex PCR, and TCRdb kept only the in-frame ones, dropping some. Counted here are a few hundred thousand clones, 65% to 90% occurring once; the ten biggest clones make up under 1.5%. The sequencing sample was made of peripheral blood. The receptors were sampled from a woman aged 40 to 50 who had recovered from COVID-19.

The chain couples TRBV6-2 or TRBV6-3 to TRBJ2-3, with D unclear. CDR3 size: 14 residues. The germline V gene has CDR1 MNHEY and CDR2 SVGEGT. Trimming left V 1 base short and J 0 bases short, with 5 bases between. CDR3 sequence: CASSYFRSTDTQYF. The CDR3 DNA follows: TGTGCCAGCAGTTACTTTAGAAGCACAGATACGCAGTATTTT.

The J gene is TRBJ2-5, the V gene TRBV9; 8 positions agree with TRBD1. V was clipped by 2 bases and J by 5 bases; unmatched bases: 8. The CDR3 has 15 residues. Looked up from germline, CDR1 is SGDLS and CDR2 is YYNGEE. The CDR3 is CASSVQTGDGETQYF. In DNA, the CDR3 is TGTGCCAGCAGCGTTCAGACAGGGGATGGGGAGACCCAGTACTTC.

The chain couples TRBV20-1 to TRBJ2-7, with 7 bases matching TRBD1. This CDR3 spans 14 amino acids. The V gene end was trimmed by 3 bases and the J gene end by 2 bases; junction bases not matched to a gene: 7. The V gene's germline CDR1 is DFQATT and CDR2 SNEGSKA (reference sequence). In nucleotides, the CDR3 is TGCAGTGCTAGTACCGGGACAGTTACCTACGAGCAGTACTTC. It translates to CSASTGTVTYEQYF.

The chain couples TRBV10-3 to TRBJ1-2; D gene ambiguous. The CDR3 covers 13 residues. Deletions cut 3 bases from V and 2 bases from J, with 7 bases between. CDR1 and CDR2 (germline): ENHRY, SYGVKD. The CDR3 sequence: CAISDGENYGYTF. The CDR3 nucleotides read TGTGCCATCAGTGACGGTGAAAACTATGGCTACACCTTC.

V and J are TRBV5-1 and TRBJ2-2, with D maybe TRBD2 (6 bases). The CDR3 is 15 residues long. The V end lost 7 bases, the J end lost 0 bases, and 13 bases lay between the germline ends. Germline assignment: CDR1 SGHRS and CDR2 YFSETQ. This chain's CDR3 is CASRRVGANTGELFF. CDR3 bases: TGCGCCAGCCGGAGGGTGGGGGCGAACACCGGGGAGCTGTTTTTT.

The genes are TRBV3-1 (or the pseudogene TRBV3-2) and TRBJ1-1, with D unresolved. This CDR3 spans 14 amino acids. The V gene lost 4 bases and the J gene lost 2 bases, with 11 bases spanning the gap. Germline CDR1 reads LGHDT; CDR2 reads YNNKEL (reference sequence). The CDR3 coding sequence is TGTGCCAGCAGCCGCCTGGAGGGAAACACTGAAGCTTTCTTT. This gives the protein CASSRLEGNTEAFF.

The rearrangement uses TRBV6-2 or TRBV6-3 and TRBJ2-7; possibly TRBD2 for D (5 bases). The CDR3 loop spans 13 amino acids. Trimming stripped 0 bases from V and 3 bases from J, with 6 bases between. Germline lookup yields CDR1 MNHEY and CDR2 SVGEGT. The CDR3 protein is CASSYSRDYEQYF. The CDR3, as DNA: TGTGCCAGCAGTTACTCTCGGGACTACGAGCAGTACTTC.

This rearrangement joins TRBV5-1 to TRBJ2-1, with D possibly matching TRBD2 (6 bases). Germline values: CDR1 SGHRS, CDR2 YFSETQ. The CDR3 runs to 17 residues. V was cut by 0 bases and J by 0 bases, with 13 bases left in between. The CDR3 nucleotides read TGCGCCAGCAGCTTGGGGGGTAGCGGCAACTCCTACAATGAGCAGTTCTTC. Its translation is CASSLGGSGNSYNEQFF.

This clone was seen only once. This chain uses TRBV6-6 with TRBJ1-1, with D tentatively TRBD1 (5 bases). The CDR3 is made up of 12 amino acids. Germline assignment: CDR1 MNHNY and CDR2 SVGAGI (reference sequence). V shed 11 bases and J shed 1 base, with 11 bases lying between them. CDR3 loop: CAVRQQNTEAFF. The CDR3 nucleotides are TGTGCCGTCCGACAGCAGAACACTGAAGCTTTCTTT.

CDR3 in amino acids: CASSDSLSGNTIYF. In DNA form, the CDR3 reads TGCGCCAGCAGTGACAGTCTCTCTGGAAACACCATATATTTT. The rearrangement links TRBV10-2 to TRBJ1-3; no definite D call. CDR1 WSHSY and CDR2 SAAADI come from the germline V gene. The CDR3 has 14 amino acids. V was trimmed by 3 bases and J by 0 bases, leaving 6 bases between them.

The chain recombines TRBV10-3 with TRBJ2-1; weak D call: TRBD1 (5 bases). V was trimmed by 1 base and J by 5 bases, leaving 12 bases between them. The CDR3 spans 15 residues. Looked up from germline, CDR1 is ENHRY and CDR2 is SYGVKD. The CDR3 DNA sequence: TGTGCCATCAGTGAGTTCACAGGTGGGGACAATGAGCAGTTCTTC. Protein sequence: CAISEFTGGDNEQFF.

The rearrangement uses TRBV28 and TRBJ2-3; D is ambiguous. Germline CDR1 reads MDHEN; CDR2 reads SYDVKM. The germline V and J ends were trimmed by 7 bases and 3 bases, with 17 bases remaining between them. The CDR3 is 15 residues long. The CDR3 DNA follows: TGTGCCAGCATTCCAACGGTGTTGAGGACAGATACGCAGTATTTT. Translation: CASIPTVLRTDTQYF.

CDR3 sequence reads: CASSEAGGRLDTQYF. CDR3 DNA: TGTGCCAGCAGCGAGGCGGGGGGGCGATTAGATACGCAGTATTTT. The gene calls are TRBV9 and TRBJ2-3; 9 positions match TRBD2. Germline trimming cut 3 bases from V and 5 bases from J; bases unmatched to any gene: 7. Germline V gene data show CDR1 as SGDLS and CDR2 as YYNGEE. The CDR3 sequence is 15 residues long.

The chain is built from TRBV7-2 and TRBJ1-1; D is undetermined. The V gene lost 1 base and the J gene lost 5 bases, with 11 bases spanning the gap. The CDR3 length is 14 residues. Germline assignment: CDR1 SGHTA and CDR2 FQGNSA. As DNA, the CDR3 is TGTGCCAGCAGCTTAGGAAGTAGTCTGACTGAAGCTTTCTTT. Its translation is CASSLGSSLTEAFF.

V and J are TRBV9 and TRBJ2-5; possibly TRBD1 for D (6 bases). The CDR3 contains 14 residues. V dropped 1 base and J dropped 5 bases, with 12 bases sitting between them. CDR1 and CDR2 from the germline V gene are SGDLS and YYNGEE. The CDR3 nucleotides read TGTGCCAGCAGCGTAACAGGGTTGGGGGAGACCCAGTACTTC. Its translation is CASSVTGLGETQYF.

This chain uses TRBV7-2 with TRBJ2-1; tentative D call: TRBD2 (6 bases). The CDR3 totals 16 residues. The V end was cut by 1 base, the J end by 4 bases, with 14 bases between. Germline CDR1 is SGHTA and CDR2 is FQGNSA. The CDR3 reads CASSLGPSVTYNEQFF. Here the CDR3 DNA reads TGTGCCAGCAGCTTAGGCCCTAGCGTCACGTACAATGAGCAGTTCTTC.

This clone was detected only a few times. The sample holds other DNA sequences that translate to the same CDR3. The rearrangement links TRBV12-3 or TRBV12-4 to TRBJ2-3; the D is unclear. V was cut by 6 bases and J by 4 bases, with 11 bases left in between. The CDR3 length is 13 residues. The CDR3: CASSLTRADTQYF. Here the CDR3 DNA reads TGTGCCAGCAGCCTGACTCGCGCAGATACGCAGTATTTT.

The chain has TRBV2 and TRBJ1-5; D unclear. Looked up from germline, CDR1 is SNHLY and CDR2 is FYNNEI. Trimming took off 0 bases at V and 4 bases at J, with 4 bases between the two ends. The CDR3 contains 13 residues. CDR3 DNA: TGTGCCAGCAGTGAAGCGTCGAATCAGCCCCAGCATTTT. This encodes CASSEASNQPQHF.

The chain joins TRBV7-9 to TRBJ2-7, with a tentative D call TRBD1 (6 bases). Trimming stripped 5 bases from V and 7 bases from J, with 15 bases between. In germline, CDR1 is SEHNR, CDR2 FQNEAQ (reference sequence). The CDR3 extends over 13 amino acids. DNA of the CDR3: TGTGCCAGCAGCCCCACAGGGATAAATGAGCAGTACTTC. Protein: CASSPTGINEQYF.

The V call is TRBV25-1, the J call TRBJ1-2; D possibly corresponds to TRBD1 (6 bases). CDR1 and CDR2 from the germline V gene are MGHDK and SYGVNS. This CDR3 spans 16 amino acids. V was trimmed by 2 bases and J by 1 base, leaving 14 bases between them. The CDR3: CASSEGRGGNNYGYTF. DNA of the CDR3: TGTGCCAGCAGTGAAGGGAGGGGGGGCAATAACTATGGCTACACCTTC.